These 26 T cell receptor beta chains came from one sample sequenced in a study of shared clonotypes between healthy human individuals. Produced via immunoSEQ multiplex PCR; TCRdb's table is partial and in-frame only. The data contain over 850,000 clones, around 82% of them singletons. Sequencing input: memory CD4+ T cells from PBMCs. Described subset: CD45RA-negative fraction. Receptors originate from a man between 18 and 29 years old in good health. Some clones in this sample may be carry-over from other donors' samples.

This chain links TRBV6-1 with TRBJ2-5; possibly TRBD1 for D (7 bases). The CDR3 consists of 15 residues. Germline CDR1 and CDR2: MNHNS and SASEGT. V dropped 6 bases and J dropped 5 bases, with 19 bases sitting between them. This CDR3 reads CASRRDRAGGETQYF. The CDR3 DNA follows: TGTGCCAGCAGACGGGACAGAGCTGGGGGGGAGACCCAGTACTTC.

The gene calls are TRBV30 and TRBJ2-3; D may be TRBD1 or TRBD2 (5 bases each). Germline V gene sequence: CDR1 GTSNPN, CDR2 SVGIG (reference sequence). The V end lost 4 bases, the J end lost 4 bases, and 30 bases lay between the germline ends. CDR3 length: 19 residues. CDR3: CAWKPLFPTGTGSADTQYF. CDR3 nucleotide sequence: TGTGCCTGGAAACCGCTCTTTCCCACCGGGACGGGAAGCGCAGATACGCAGTATTTT.

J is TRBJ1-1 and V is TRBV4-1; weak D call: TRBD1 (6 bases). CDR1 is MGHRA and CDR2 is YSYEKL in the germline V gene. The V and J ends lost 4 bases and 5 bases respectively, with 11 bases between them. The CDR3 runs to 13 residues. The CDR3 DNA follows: TGCGCCAGCAGCCCCCAAGGGGGGACTGAAGCTTTCTTT. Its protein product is CASSPQGGTEAFF.

This CDR3 is CASSFPGQVGQFF. The CDR3 region has the DNA TGTGCCAGCAGTTTTCCCGGACAGGTCGGGCAGTTCTTC. This chain joins TRBV6-6 and TRBJ2-1, with TRBD1 matching 7 bases. There are 13 residues in the CDR3. CDR1 MNHNY and CDR2 SVGAGI come from the germline V gene (reference sequence). Trimming at V came to 4 bases and at J to 12 bases, leaving 9 bases not matched to a gene.

The CDR3 DNA follows: TGTGCCAGCAGCCCCTTAGATCGGGACCTCAATGAGCAGTTCTTC. This codes for CASSPLDRDLNEQFF. This sequence joins TRBV14 and TRBJ2-1; perhaps D is TRBD1 or TRBD2 (5 bases each). CDR1 and CDR2 from the germline V gene are SGHDN and FVKESK. CDR3 length: 15 amino acids. Trimming took off 4 bases at V and 6 bases at J, with 16 bases between the two ends.

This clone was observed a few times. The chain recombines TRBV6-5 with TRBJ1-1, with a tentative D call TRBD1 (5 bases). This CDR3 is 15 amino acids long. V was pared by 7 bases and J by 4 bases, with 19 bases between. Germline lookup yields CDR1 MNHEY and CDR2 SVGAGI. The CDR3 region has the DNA TGTGCCAGCATCGTCAAGAGGCAGGGAATCACTGAAGCTTTCTTT. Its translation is CASIVKRQGITEAFF.

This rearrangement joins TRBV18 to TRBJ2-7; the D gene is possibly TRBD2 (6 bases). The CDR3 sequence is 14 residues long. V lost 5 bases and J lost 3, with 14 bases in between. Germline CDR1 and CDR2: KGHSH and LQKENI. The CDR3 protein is CASSTGDWNYEQYF. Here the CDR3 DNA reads TGTGCCAGCTCAACTGGGGACTGGAACTACGAGCAGTACTTC.

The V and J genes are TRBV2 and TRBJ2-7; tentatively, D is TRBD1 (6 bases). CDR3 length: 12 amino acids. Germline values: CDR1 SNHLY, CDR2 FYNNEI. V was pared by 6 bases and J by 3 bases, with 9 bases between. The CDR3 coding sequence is TGTGCCAGCAGAAAGGACAGCTACGAGCAGTACTTC. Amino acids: CASRKDSYEQYF.

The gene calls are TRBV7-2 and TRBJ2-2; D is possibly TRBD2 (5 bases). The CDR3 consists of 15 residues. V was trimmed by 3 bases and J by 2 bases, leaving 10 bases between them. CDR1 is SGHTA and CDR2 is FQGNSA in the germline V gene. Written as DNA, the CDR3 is TGTGCCAGCAGCTTTGTGGCGGGTAACACCGGGGAGCTGTTTTTT. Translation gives CASSFVAGNTGELFF.

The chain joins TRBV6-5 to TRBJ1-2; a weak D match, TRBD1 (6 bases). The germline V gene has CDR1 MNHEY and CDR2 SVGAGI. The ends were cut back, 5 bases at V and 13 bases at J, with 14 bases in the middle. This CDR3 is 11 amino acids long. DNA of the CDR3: TGTGCCAGCAGTACCGACAGGCTGTGCACCTTC. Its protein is CASSTDRLCTF.

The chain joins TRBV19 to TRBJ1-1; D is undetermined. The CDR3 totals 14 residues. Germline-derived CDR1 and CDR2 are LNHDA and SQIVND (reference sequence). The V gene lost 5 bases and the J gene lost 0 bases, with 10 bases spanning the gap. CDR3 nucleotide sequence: TGTGCCAGTAGTTCCTGGGGTCTGAACACTGAAGCTTTCTTT. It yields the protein CASSSWGLNTEAFF.

CDR3 DNA: TGCGCCAGCAGCTCCCCGGTCCGGAAGACCCAGTACTTC. Translated: CASSSPVRKTQYF. V usage is TRBV5-1 and J usage is TRBJ2-5, with D hard to call. CDR1 and CDR2 from the germline V gene are SGHRS and YFSETQ. This CDR3 has 13 amino acids. The V end lost 3 bases, the J end lost 6 bases, and 12 bases lay between the germline ends.

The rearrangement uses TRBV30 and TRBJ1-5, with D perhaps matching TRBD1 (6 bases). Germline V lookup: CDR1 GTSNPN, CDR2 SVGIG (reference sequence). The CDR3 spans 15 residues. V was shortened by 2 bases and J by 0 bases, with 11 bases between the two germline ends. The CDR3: CAWSPGQISNQPQHF. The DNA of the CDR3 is TGTGCCTGGAGTCCCGGACAGATTAGCAATCAGCCCCAGCATTTT.

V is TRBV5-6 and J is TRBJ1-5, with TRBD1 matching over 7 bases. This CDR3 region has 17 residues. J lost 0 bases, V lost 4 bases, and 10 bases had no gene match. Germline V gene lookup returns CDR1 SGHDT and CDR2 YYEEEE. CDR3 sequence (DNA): TGTGCCAGCAGCAGCCGACAGGGCCTTTATAGCAATCAGCCCCAGCATTTT. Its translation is CASSSRQGLYSNQPQHF.

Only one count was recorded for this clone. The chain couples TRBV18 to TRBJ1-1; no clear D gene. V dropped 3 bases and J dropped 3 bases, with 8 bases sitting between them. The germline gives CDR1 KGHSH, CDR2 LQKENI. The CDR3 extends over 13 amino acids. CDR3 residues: CASSPRRDTEAFF. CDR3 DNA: TGTGCCAGCTCACCGAGGAGGGACACTGAAGCTTTCTTT.

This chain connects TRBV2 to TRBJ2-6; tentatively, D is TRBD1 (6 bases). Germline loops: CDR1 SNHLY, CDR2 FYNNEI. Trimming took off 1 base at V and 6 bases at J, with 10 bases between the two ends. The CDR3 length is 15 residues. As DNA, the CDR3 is TGTGCCAGCAGTGAAGAAGAGGGGGAGGCCAACGTCCTGACTTTC. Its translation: CASSEEEGEANVLTF.

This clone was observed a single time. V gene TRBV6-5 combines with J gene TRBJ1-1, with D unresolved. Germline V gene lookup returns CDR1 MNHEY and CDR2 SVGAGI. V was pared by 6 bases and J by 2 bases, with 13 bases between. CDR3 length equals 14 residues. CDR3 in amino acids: CASRTTSGNTEAFF. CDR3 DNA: TGTGCCAGCAGAACGACATCGGGTAACACTGAAGCTTTCTTT.

As DNA, the CDR3 is TGTGCCAGCAGCGATCGGATCTATGGCTACACCTTC. It specifies CASSDRIYGYTF. This chain joins TRBV5-5 and TRBJ1-2, with D unresolved. Looked up from germline, CDR1 is SGHKS and CDR2 is YYEKEE (reference sequence). This CDR3 comprises 12 residues. Trimming shortened V by 4 bases and J by 4 bases, and 8 bases separated the two germline ends.

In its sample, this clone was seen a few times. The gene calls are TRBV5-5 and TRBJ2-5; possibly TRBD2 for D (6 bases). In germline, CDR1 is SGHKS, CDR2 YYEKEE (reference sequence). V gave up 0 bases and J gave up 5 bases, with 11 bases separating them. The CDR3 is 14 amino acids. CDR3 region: CASSLGAGAETQYF. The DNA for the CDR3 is TGTGCCAGCAGCTTGGGAGCGGGTGCGGAGACCCAGTACTTC.

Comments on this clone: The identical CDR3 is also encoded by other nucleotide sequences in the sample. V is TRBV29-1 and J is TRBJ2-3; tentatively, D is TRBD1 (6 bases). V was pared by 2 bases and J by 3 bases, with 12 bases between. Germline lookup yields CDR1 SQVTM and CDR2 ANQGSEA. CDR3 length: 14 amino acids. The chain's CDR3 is CSVERGRGTDTQYF. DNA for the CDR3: TGCAGCGTTGAAAGGGGGAGAGGGACAGATACGCAGTATTTT.

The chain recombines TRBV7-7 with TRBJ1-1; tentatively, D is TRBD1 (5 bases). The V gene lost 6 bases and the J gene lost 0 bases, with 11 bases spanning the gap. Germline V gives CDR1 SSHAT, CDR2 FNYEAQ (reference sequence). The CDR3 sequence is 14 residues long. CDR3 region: CASRDIGMNTEAFF. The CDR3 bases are TGTGCCAGCAGGGACATCGGCATGAACACTGAAGCTTTCTTT.

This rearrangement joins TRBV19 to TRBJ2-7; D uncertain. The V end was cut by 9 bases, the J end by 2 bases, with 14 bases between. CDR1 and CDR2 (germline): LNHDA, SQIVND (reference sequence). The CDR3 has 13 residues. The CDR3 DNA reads TGTGCCAGCTTCAGCGACCAAACCTACGAGCAGTACTTC. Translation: CASFSDQTYEQYF.

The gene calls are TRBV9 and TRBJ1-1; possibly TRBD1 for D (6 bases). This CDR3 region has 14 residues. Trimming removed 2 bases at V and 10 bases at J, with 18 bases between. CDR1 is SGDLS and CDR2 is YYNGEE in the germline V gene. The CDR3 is CASSVSGTTGVAFF. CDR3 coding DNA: TGTGCCAGCAGCGTGTCCGGGACAACGGGTGTAGCTTTCTTT.

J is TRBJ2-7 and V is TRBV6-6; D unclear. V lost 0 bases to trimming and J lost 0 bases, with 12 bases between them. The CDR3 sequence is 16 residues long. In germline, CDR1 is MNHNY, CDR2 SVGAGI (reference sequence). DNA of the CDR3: TGTGCCAGCAGTTACTCGACCTTCTCTCGCTCCTACGAGCAGTACTTC. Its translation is CASSYSTFSRSYEQYF.

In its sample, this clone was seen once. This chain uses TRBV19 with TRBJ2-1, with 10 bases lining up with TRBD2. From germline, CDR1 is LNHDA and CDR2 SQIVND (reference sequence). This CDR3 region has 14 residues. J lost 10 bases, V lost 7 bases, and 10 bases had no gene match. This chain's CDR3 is CASTSGRSFLEQFF. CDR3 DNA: TGTGCCAGTACTAGCGGGAGATCGTTTCTAGAGCAGTTCTTC.

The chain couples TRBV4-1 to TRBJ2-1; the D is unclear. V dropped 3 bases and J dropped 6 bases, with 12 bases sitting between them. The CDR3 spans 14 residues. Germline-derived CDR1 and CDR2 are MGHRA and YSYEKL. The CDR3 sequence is CASSQLALVNEQFF. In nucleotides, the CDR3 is TGCGCCAGCAGCCAGCTGGCCTTAGTCAATGAGCAGTTCTTC.